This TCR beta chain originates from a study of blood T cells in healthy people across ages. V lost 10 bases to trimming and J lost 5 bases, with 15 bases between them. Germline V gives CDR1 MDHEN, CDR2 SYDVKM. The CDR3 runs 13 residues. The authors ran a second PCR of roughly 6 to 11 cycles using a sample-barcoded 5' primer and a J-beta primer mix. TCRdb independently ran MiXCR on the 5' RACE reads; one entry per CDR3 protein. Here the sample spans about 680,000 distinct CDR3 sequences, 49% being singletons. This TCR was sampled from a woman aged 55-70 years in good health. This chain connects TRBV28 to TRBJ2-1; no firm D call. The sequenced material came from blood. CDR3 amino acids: CAITARPDNEQFF. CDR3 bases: TGTGCCATCACTGCCAGACCCGACAATGAGCAGTTCTTC.